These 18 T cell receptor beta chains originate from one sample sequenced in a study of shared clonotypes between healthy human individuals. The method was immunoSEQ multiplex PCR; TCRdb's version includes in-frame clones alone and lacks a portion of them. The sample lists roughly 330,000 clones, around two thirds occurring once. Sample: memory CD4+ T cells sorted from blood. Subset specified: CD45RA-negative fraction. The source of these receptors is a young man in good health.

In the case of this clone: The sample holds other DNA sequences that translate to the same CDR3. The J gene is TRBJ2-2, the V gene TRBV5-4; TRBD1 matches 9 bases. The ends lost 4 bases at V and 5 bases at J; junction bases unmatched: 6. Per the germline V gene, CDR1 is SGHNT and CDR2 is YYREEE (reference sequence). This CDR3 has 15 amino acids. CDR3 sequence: CASSAGTGNTGELFF. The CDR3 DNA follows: TGTGCCAGCAGCGCCGGGACAGGGAATACCGGGGAGCTGTTTTTT.

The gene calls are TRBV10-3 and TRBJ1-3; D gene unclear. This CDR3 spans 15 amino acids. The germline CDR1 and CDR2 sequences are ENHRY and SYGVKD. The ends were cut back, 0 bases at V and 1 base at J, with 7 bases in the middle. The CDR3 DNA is TGTGCCATCAGTGAGTCTCGGGTATCTGGAAACACCATATATTTT. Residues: CAISESRVSGNTIYF.

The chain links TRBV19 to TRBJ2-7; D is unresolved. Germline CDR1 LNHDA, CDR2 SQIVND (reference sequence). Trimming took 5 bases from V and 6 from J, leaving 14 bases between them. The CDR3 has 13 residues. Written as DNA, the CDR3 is TGTGCCAGTAGTTTTAGAACATCAGGCGAGCAGTACTTC. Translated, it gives CASSFRTSGEQYF.

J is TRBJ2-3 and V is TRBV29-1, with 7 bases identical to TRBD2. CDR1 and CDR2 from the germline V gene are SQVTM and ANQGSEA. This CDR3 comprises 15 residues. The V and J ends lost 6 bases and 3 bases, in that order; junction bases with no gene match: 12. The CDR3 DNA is TGCAGCGTCGGCGGGGTGTTCGGGGGGACAGATACGCAGTATTTT. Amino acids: CSVGGVFGGTDTQYF.

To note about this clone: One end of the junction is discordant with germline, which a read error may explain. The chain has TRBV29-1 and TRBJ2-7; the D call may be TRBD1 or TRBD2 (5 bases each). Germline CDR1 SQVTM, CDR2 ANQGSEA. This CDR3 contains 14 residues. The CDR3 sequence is CSVAWDPGSDEQYF. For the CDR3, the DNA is TGCAGCGTTGCCTGGGACCCGGGCTCCGACGAGCAGTACTTC.

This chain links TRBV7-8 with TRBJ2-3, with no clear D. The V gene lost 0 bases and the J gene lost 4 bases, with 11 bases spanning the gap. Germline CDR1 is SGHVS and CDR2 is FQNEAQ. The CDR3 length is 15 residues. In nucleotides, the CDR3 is TGTGCCAGCAGCTTAGCTCCAGGTCGAGCAGATACGCAGTATTTT. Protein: CASSLAPGRADTQYF.

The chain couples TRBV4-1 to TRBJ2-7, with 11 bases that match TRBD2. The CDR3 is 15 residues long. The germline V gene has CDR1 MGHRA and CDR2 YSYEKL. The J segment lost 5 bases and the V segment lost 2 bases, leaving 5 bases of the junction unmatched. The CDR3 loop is CASSQPTSGSNEQYF. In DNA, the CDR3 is TGCGCCAGCAGCCAACCCACTAGCGGGAGCAACGAGCAGTACTTC.

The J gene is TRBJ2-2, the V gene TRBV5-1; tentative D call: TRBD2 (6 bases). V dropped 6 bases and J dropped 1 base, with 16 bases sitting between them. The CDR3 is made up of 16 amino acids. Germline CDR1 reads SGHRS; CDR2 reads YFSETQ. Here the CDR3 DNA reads TGCGCCAGCACCCCAGATAGCGGATTGAACACCGGGGAGCTGTTTTTT. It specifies CASTPDSGLNTGELFF.

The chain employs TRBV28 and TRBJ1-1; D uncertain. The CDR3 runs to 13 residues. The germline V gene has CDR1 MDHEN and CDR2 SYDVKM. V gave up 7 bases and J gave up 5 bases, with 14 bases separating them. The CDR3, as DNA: TGTGCCAGCAAAGGTATCCGTAGGACTGAAGCTTTCTTT. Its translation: CASKGIRRTEAFF.

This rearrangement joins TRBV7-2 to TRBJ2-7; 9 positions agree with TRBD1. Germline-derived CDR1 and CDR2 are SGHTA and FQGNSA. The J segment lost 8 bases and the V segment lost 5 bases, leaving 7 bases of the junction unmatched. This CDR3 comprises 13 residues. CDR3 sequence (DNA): TGTGCCAGCAGCCCCCGGGACAGGGTGCAGCAGTACTTC. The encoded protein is CASSPRDRVQQYF.

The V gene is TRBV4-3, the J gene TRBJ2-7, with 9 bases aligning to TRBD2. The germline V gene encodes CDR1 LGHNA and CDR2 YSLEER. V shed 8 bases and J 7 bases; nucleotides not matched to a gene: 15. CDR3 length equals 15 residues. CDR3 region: CASSLSRSGRNEQYF. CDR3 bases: TGCGCCAGCTCCCTGTCAAGAAGCGGGAGGAATGAGCAGTACTTC.

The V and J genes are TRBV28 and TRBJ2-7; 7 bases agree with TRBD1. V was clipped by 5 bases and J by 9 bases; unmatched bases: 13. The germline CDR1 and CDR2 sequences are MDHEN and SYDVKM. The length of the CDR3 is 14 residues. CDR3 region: CASSHGTDPFAQYF. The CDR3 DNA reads TGTGCCAGCAGTCACGGGACAGACCCTTTTGCGCAGTACTTC.

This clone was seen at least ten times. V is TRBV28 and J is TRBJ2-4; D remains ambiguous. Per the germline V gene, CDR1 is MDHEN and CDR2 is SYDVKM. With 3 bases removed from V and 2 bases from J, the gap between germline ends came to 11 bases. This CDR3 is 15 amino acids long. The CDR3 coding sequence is TGTGCCAGCAGTTTGGAAGGCTTCCCCAAAAACATTCAGTACTTC. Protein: CASSLEGFPKNIQYF.

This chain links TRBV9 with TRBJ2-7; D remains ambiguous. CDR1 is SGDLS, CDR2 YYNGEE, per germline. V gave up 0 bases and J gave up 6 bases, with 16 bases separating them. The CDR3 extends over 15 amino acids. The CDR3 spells CASSVAPVPIPEQYF. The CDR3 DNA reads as TGTGCCAGCAGCGTAGCTCCTGTCCCTATCCCCGAGCAGTACTTC.

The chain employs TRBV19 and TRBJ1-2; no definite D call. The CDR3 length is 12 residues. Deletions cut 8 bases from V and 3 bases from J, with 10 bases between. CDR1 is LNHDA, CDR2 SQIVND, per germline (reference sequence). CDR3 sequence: CASRYVDYGYTF. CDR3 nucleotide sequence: TGTGCCAGTCGGTACGTGGACTATGGCTACACCTTC.

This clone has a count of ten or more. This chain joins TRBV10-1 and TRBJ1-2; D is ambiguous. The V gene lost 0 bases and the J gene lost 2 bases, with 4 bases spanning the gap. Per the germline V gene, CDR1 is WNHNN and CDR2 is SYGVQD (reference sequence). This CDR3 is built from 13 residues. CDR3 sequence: CASSESGNYGYTF. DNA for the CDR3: TGCGCCAGCAGTGAGTCAGGGAACTATGGCTACACCTTC.

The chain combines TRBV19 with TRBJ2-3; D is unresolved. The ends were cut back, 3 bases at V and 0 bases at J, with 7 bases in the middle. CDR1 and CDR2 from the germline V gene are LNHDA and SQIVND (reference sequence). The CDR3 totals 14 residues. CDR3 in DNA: TGTGCCAGTAGTATTTCTCCCAGCACAGATACGCAGTATTTT. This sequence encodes CASSISPSTDTQYF.

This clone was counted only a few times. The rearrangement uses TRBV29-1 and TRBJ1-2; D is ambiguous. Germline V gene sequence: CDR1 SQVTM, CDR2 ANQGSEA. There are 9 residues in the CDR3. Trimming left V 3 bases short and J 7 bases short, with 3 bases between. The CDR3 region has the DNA TGCAGCGTTGATAGTGGCTACACCTTC. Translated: CSVDSGYTF.